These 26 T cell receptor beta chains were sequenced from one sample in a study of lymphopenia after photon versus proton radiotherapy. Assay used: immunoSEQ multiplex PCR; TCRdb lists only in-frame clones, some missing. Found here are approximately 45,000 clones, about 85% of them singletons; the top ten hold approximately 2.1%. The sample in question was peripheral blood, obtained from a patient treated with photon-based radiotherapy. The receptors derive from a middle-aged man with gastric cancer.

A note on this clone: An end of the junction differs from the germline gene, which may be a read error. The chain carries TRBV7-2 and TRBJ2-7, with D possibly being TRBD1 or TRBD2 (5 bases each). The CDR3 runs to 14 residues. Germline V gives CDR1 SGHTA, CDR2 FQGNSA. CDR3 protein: CASSQRRGTYEQYF. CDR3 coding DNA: TGCGCCAGCAGCCAGCGCCGGGGCACCTACGAGCAGTACTTC.

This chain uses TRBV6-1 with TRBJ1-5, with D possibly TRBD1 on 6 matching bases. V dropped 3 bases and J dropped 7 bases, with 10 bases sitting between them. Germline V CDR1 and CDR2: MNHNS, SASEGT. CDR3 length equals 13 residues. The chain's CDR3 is CASSDHRGQPQHF. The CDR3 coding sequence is TGTGCCAGCAGTGACCATAGGGGGCAGCCCCAGCATTTT.

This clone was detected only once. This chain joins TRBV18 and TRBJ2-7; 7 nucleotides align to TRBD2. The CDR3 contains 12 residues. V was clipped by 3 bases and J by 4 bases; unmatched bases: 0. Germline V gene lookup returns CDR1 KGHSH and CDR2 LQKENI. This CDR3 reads CASSPGGYEQYF. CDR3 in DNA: TGTGCCAGCTCACCGGGAGGGTACGAGCAGTACTTC.

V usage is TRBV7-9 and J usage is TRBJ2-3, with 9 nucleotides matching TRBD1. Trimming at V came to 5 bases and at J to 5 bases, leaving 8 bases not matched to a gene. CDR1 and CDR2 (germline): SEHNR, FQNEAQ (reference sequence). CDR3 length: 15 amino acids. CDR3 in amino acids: CASSPRTGVVDTQYF. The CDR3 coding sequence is TGTGCCAGCAGCCCAAGGACAGGGGTTGTAGATACGCAGTATTTT.

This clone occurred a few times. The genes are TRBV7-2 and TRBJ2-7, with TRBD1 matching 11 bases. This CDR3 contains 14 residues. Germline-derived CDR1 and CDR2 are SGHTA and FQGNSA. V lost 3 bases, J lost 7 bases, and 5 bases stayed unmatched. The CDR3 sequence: CASSFGTGGREQYF. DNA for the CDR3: TGTGCCAGCAGCTTCGGGACAGGGGGGAGAGAGCAGTACTTC.

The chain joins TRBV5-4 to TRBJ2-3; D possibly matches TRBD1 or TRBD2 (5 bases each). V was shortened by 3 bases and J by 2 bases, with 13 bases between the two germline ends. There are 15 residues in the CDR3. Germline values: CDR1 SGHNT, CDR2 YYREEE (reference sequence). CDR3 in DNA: TGTGCCAGCAGCTCACGGGACCACCACACAGATACGCAGTATTTT. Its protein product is CASSSRDHHTDTQYF.

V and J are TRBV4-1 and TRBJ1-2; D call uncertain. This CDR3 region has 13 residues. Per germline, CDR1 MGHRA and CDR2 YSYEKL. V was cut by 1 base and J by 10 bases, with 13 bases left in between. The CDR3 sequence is CASSQALDQFYTF. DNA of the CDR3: TGCGCCAGCAGCCAAGCCCTAGACCAGTTCTACACCTTC.

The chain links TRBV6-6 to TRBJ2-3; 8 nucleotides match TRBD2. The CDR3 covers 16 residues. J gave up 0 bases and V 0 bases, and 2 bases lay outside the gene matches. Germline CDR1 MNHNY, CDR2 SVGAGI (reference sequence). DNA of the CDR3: TGTGCCAGCAGTTACTCCGGGGGGGCAAGCACAGATACGCAGTATTTT. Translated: CASSYSGGASTDTQYF.

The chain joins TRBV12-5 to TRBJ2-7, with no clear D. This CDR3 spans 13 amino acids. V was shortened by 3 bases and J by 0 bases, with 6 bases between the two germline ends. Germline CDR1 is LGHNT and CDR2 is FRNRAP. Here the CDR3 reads CASGFDGSYEQYF. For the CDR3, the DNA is TGTGCTAGTGGTTTTGACGGCTCCTACGAGCAGTACTTC.

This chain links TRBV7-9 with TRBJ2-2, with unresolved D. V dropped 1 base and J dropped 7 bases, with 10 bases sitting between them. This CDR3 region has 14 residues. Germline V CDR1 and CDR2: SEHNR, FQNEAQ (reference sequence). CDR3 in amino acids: CASSLGKVDGELFF. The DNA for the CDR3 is TGTGCCAGCAGCTTAGGCAAAGTCGACGGGGAGCTGTTTTTT.

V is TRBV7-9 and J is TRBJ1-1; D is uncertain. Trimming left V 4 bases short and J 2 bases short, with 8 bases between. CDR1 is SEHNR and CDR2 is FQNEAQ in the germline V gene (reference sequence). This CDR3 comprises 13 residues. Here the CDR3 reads CASSSDGNTEAFF. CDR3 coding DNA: TGTGCCAGCAGCTCTGACGGCAACACTGAAGCTTTCTTT.

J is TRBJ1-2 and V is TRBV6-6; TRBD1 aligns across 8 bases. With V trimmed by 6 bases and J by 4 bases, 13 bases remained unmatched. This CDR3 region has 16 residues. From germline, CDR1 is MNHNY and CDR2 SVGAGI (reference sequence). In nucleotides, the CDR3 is TGTGCCAGCAGCCCTAGCCCCGGGACAGGAACCTATGGCTACACCTTC. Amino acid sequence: CASSPSPGTGTYGYTF.

CDR3 loop: CASGTQGNTIYF. In DNA form, the CDR3 reads TGTGCCAGCGGCACACAGGGAAACACCATATATTTT. The chain links TRBV7-9 to TRBJ1-3; D is unresolved. Germline values: CDR1 SEHNR, CDR2 FQNEAQ (reference sequence). The CDR3 spans 12 residues. The V gene lost 8 bases and the J gene lost 4 bases, with 9 bases spanning the gap.

CDR3 residues: CASSVEVGELFF. CDR3 in DNA: TGTGCCAGCAGCGTAGAGGTCGGGGAGCTGTTTTTT. The chain uses TRBV9 and TRBJ2-2; D gene uncertain. V shed 0 bases and J shed 7 bases, with 4 bases lying between them. Germline CDR1 SGDLS, CDR2 YYNGEE. The CDR3 runs to 12 residues.

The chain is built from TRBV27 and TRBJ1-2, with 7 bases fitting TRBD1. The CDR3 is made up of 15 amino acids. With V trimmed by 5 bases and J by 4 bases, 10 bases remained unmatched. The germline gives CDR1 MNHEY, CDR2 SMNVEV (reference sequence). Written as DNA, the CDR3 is TGTGCCAGCAGTCCAAGGGACAGTTCGGTCTATGGCTACACCTTC. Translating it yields CASSPRDSSVYGYTF.

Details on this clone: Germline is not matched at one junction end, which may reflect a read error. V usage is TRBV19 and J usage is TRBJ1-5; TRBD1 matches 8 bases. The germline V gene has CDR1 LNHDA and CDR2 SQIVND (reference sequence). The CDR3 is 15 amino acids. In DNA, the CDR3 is TGTGCCAGTTCAGGGACAGGAATCGGCAATCAGCCCCAGCGTTTT. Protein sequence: CASSGTGIGNQPQRF.

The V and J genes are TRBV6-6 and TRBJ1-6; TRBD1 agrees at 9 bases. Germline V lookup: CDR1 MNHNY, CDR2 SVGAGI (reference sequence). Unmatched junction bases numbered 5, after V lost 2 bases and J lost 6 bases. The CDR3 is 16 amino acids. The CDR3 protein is CASSYPGGQGNSPLHF. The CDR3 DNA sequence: TGTGCCAGCAGTTACCCGGGGGGACAGGGTAATTCACCCCTCCACTTT.

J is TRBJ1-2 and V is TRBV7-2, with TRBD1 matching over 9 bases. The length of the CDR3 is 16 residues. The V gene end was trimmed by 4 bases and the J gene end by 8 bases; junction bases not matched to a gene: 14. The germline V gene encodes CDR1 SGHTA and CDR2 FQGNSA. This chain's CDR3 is CASSSQGAQMTGGYTF. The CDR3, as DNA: TGTGCCAGCAGCTCACAGGGGGCGCAAATGACGGGAGGCTACACCTTC.

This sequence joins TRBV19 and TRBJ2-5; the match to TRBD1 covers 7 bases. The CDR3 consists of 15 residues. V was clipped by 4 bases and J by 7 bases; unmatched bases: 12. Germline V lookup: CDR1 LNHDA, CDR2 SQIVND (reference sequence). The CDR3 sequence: CASSTGTARSVTQYF. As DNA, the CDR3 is TGTGCCAGTAGTACCGGGACAGCGAGAAGTGTGACCCAGTACTTC. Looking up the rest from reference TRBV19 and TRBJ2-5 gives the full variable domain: DGGITQSPKYLFRKEGQNVTLSCEQNLNHDAMYWYRQDPGQGLRLIYYSQIVNDFQKGDIAEGYSVSREKKESFPLTVTSAQKNPTAFYLCASSTGTARSVTQYFGPGTRLLVL.

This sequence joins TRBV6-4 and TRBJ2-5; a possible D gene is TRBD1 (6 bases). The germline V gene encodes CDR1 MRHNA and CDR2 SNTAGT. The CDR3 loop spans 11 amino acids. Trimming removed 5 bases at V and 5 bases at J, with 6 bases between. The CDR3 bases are TGTGCCAGCAGTACAGGGGAGACCCAGTACTTC. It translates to CASSTGETQYF.

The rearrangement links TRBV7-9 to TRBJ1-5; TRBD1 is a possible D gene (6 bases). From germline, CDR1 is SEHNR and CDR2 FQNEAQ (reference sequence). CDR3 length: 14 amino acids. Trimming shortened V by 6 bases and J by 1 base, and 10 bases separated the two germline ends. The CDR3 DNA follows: TGTGCCAGCAGTTACGGACAGAGCAATCAGCCCCAGCATTTT. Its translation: CASSYGQSNQPQHF.

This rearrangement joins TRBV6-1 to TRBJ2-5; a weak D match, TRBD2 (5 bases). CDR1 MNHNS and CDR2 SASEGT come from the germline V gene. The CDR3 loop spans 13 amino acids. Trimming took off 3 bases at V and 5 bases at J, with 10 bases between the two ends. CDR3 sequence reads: CASSDGVVETQYF. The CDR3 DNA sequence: TGTGCCAGCAGTGACGGGGTAGTGGAGACCCAGTACTTC.

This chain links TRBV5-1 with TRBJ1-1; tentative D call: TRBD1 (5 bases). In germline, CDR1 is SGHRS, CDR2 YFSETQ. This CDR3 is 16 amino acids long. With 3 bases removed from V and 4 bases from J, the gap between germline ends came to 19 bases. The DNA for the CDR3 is TGCGCCAGCAGCTCTGGCGGGGGGACCTACGGCACTGAAGCTTTCTTT. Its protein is CASSSGGGTYGTEAFF.

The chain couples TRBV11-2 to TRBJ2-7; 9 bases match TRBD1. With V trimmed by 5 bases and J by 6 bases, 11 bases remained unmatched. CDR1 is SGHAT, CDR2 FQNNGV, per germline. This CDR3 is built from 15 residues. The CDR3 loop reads CASSAISGTGFEQYF. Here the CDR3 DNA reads TGTGCCAGCAGCGCGATATCCGGGACAGGGTTCGAGCAGTACTTC.

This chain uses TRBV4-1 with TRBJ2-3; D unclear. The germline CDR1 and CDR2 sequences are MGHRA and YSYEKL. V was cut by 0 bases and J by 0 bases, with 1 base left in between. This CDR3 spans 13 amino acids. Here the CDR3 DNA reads TGCGCCAGCAGCCAAGACAGCACAGATACGCAGTATTTT. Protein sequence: CASSQDSTDTQYF.

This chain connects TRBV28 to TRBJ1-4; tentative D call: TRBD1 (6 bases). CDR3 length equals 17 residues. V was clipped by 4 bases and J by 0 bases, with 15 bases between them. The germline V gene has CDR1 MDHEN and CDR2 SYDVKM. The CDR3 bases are TGTGCCAGCAGTTCGGTCAGGGGACCTGCAACTAATGAAAAACTGTTTTTT. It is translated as CASSSVRGPATNEKLFF.